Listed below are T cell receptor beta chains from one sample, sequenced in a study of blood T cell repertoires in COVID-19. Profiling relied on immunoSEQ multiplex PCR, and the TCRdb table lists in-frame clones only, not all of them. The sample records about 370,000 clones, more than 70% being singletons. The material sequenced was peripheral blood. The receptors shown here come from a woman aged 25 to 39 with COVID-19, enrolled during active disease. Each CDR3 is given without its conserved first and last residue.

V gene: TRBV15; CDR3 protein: ATSSTSDSLSGRALREQF
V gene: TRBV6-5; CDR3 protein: ASSYRGLAGDEQF
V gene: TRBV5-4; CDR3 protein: ASSFTGASEQY
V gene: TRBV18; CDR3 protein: ASSPPETGGFNEQF
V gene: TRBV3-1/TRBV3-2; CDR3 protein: ASSQERGEQY
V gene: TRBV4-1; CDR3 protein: ASSQVADSYNEQF
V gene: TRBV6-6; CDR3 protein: ASATGTYEQY
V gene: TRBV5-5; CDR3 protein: ASSSLRAEQY
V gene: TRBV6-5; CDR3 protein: ASMIGEGYYGYT
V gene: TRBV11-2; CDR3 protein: ASSLGGRRFEQY
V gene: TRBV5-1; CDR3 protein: ASRWSRGGAEAF